This TCR beta chain was sequenced during a study of blood T cell repertoires in COVID-19. Overall study context: The analysed material was cDNA or gDNA that came from T cells, B-cell-depleted T cells, or PBMCs.

Sequencing was performed with immunoSEQ multiplex PCR; in TCRdb, only in-frame clones are kept and a portion is missing. The top ten hold 1.4% of the sample, which has 410,000 or so clones, just over 85% seen once. Per the germline V gene, CDR1 is MNHEY and CDR2 is SVGAGI. V shed 8 bases, J shed 6 bases, and the junction held 9 bases outside the gene matches. This CDR3 has 13 amino acids. Sequenced input: peripheral blood. The sequence came from a woman younger than 45 with active or convalescent COVID-19. The gene calls are TRBV6-5 and TRBJ1-2; 7 nucleotides align to TRBD1. The DNA for the CDR3 is TGTGCCAGCGGTACCGAGGGGGCTGATGGCTACACCTTC. Encoded protein: CASGTEGADGYTF.